This TCR beta chain was sequenced in a study of T-cell reconstitution after alpha-beta-depleted transplantation in children. Study-wide results and limits: After transplant, at about two months, alpha-beta T cells were reportedly derived from several hundred expanded graft clones. T cells produced anew were the main source of T-cell counts and diversity one year after transplant.

CDR3 length: 13 amino acids. Germline V gene lookup returns CDR1 SGHKS and CDR2 YYEKEE (reference sequence). V lost 1 base to trimming and J lost 3 bases, with 8 bases between them. This clonotype was picked up a small number of times. Antigen: not known. Preparation of the TCRbeta library was carried out with unique molecular identifiers. TCRdb reprocessed the PCR reads via MiXCR and lists one record per CDR3 protein. This sample has about 97,000 distinct CDR3 sequences, with about 5.6% found just once. The specimen was PBMCs, mostly from graft donor cells, collected 60 days after TCRalphabeta/CD19-depleted stem cell transplant. The rearrangement uses TRBV5-5 and TRBJ2-7, with unresolved D. This TCR was recovered from a female patient aged 2-9 years who had a stem cell transplant for Fanconi anemia, so the T cells may come from the graft donor. The CDR3, as DNA: TGTGCCAGCAGCTTGTCGCAGGACTACGAGCAGTACTTC. It yields the protein CASSLSQDYEQYF.